The 28 T cell receptor beta chains presented below share a single source sample, sequenced in a study of blood T cell repertoires in COVID-19. TCRdb's copy holds only in-frame clones and misses some; the assay was immunoSEQ multiplex PCR. This table has around 44,000 clones, approximately 92% appearing once. The sample was peripheral blood. The receptors were sampled from a human donor in a cohort sampled during active COVID-19.

This chain connects TRBV5-4 to TRBJ1-6, with D tentatively TRBD1 (5 bases). Germline assignment: CDR1 SGHNT and CDR2 YYREEE (reference sequence). The CDR3 contains 16 residues. Trimming pared 4 bases from V and 3 bases from J, leaving 14 bases between. The CDR3 region is CASSRDGGDYNSPLHF. Here the CDR3 DNA reads TGTGCCAGCAGCCGCGACGGGGGAGACTATAATTCACCCCTCCACTTT.

This sequence joins TRBV4-2 and TRBJ2-5, with 7 bases matching TRBD2. The CDR3 is 16 residues long. Per the germline V gene, CDR1 is LGHNA and CDR2 is YNFKEQ. With 0 bases clipped from V and 5 bases from J, the junction kept 9 bases outside the gene matches. The CDR3 coding sequence is TGTGCCAGCAGCCAAGATTGGGCGGGAGTAGTGGAGACCCAGTACTTC. Protein product: CASSQDWAGVVETQYF.

The chain carries TRBV27 and TRBJ1-6; TRBD1 is a possible D gene (6 bases). This CDR3 comprises 14 residues. V lost 5 bases to trimming and J lost 6 bases, with 11 bases between them. The germline V gene has CDR1 MNHEY and CDR2 SMNVEV (reference sequence). CDR3 amino acids: CASSQRGGNSPLHF. The CDR3 coding sequence is TGTGCCAGCAGTCAAAGGGGGGGTAATTCACCCCTCCACTTT.

This chain connects TRBV7-2 to TRBJ1-4; the D gene is possibly TRBD1 (5 bases). The CDR3 totals 15 residues. The V end was cut by 4 bases, the J end by 8 bases, with 17 bases between. The germline CDR1 and CDR2 sequences are SGHTA and FQGNSA. As DNA, the CDR3 is TGTGCCAGCAGCTCATCCAGGGTGCCAGGAGAAAAACTGTTTTTT. Protein sequence: CASSSSRVPGEKLFF. Full variable domain (outside the CDR3, taken from reference TRBV7-2 and TRBJ1-4): GAGVSQSPSNKVTEKGKDVELRCDPISGHTALYWYRQSLGQGLEFLIYFQGNSAPDKSGLPSDRFSAERTGGSVSTLTIQRTQQEDSAVYLCASSSSRVPGEKLFFGSGTQLSVL.

Remarks on this clone: A read error may account for a junction end that differs from germline. The CDR3: CASSGSGNQPQHF. The CDR3 DNA follows: TGTGCCTCCAGCGGGAGCGGCAATCAGCCCCAGCATTTT. The chain links TRBV15 to TRBJ1-5; D not certain. Germline CDR1 LNHNV, CDR2 YYDKDF (reference sequence). The CDR3 contains 13 residues.

The CDR3 loop is CASSQDATSGTYTQYF. Here the CDR3 DNA reads TGTGCCAGCAGCCAAGACGCCACTAGCGGGACCTATACGCAGTATTTT. The chain joins TRBV3-1 (or the pseudogene TRBV3-2) to TRBJ2-3, with TRBD2 identical over 10 bases. Trimming took 0 bases from V and 7 from J; bases not matched to a gene: 7. CDR3 length equals 16 residues. From germline, CDR1 is LGHDT and CDR2 YNNKEL (reference sequence).

The chain couples TRBV5-3 to TRBJ2-1; 7 bases align to TRBD2. TRBV5-3 is an open reading frame, and its role is uncertain. Trimming took 0 bases from V and 6 from J; bases not matched to a gene: 3. The CDR3 is 14 amino acids. Here the CDR3 reads CARSLGDYFNEQFF. The DNA of the CDR3 is TGTGCCAGAAGCTTGGGGGACTATTTCAATGAGCAGTTCTTC.

The chain is built from TRBV11-3 and TRBJ2-7; D gene uncertain. V was pared by 4 bases and J by 5 bases, with 12 bases between. From germline, CDR1 is SGHNT and CDR2 YENEEA. The length of the CDR3 is 13 residues. The CDR3 DNA sequence: TGTGCCAGCAGCTCGTCTAGTTTAAACGAGCAGTACTTC. As protein: CASSSSSLNEQYF.

V and J are TRBV7-8 and TRBJ1-1; TRBD1 might be the D (6 bases). Germline V gene lookup returns CDR1 SGHVS and CDR2 FQNEAQ. The CDR3 sequence is 15 residues long. Trimming took off 0 bases at V and 1 base at J, with 9 bases between the two ends. CDR3 nucleotides: TGTGCCAGCAGCTTAGCGTGGACAGCGAACACTGAAGCTTTCTTT. This translates into CASSLAWTANTEAFF.

The genes are TRBV6-2 or TRBV6-3 and TRBJ1-1, with a weak D call TRBD1 (6 bases). This CDR3 has 17 amino acids. CDR1 MNHEY and CDR2 SVGEGT come from the germline V gene. The germline V and J ends were trimmed by 2 bases and 0 bases, with 16 bases remaining between them. CDR3 nucleotide sequence: TGTGCCAGCAGTTACGTTCGGGGCAGGGGATTGAACACTGAAGCTTTCTTT. Its translation: CASSYVRGRGLNTEAFF.

The chain couples TRBV10-3 to TRBJ2-3, with TRBD2 identical over 9 bases. The ends lost 8 bases at V and 2 bases at J; junction bases unmatched: 2. Germline CDR1 is ENHRY and CDR2 is SYGVKD. CDR3 length equals 13 residues. The CDR3 DNA sequence: TGTGCCATCTTAGCGGGGGACACAGATACGCAGTATTTT. Translated: CAILAGDTDTQYF.

The V and J genes are TRBV7-3 and TRBJ2-3; 7 nucleotides agree with TRBD2. CDR1 is SGHTA and CDR2 is FQGTGA in the germline V gene. The CDR3 consists of 17 residues. V lost 1 base, J lost 0 bases, and 7 bases stayed unmatched. CDR3 loop: CASSLRLVGGSTDTQYF. In DNA form, the CDR3 reads TGTGCCAGCAGCTTAAGGTTAGTGGGGGGGAGCACAGATACGCAGTATTTT.

The chain links TRBV4-3 to TRBJ2-2; D gene unclear. Per the germline V gene, CDR1 is LGHNA and CDR2 is YSLEER. The CDR3 has 15 amino acids. V was clipped by 1 base and J by 7 bases, with 13 bases between them. CDR3 nucleotides: TGCGCCAGCAGCCAAGGGTCCCCTATCGGCGGGGAGCTGTTTTTT. Its translation is CASSQGSPIGGELFF.

This clone appeared once. The V gene is TRBV24-1, the J gene TRBJ2-3; 11 positions agree with TRBD1. Germline CDR1 is KGHDR and CDR2 is SFDVKD. Trimming cost V 4 bases and J 0 bases; bases outside gene matches: 5. The CDR3 contains 17 residues. The CDR3 DNA follows: TGTGCCACCAGTGACGCAGGGACAGGGGGTAGCACAGATACGCAGTATTTT. Translation: CATSDAGTGGSTDTQYF.

The chain employs TRBV28 and TRBJ1-1; D is undetermined. CDR3 length: 15 residues. Deletions cut 4 bases from V and 0 bases from J, with 12 bases between. Germline values: CDR1 MDHEN, CDR2 SYDVKM. CDR3 DNA: TGTGCCAGCAGTTCAGAACGGGTCATGAACACTGAAGCTTTCTTT. Protein sequence: CASSSERVMNTEAFF. Complete variable domain (other parts from reference TRBV28 and TRBJ1-1): DVKVTQSSRYLVKRTGEKVFLECVQDMDHENMFWYRQDPGLGLRLIYFSYDVKMKEKGDIPEGYSVSREKKERFSLILESASTNQTSMYLCASSSERVMNTEAFFGQGTRLTVV.

The chain uses TRBV24-1 and TRBJ2-2; TRBD2 aligns across 11 bases. V was pared by 3 bases and J by 4 bases, with 3 bases of the junction left unmatched. Germline CDR1 KGHDR, CDR2 SFDVKD. The CDR3 runs 16 residues. CDR3 in amino acids: CATSDPTSGSTGELFF. As DNA, the CDR3 is TGTGCCACCAGTGATCCCACTAGCGGGAGCACCGGGGAGCTGTTTTTT.

The genes are TRBV27 and TRBJ2-2; no clear D. This CDR3 has 16 amino acids. The V and J ends lost 5 bases and 0 bases respectively, with 13 bases between them. CDR1 and CDR2 (germline): MNHEY, SMNVEV (reference sequence). CDR3 nucleotide sequence: TGTGCCAGCAGTCCCCTGGCCGTATCGAACACCGGGGAGCTGTTTTTT. Its protein product is CASSPLAVSNTGELFF.

The V gene is TRBV6-4, the J gene TRBJ2-3; 7 positions agree with TRBD1. V gave up 0 bases and J gave up 2 bases; unmatched junction bases: 5. The CDR3 covers 16 residues. CDR1 is MRHNA and CDR2 is SNTAGT in the germline V gene. The CDR3 DNA reads TGTGCCAGCAGTGACTCGAGGGGGCTCCCCACAGATACGCAGTATTTT. Translated, it gives CASSDSRGLPTDTQYF.

The chain recombines TRBV9 with TRBJ2-3; TRBD2 might be the D (5 bases). Trimming removed 0 bases from V and 3 bases from J, with 5 bases in between. Germline V gives CDR1 SGDLS, CDR2 YYNGEE. The CDR3 extends over 13 amino acids. The CDR3, as DNA: TGTGCCAGCAGCGTAGCGGGGACAGATACGCAGTATTTT. Amino acids: CASSVAGTDTQYF.

As DNA, the CDR3 is TGTGCCAGCAGCCAAAGGAGGGGCGGCACAGATACGCAGTATTTT. This gives the protein CASSQRRGGTDTQYF. J is TRBJ2-3 and V is TRBV7-2, with a possible D match to TRBD2 (6 bases). Germline CDR1 SGHTA, CDR2 FQGNSA. The CDR3 is 15 residues long. V was trimmed by 5 bases and J by 1 base, leaving 13 bases between them.

The chain is built from TRBV18 and TRBJ2-7; D is possibly TRBD2 (6 bases). CDR1 and CDR2 (germline): KGHSH, LQKENI. V was trimmed by 3 bases and J by 0 bases, leaving 12 bases between them. This CDR3 is 15 amino acids long. The CDR3 nucleotides are TGTGCCAGCTCACCGGGGCAGGGAGGCTCCTACGAGCAGTACTTC. It specifies CASSPGQGGSYEQYF.

This chain uses TRBV11-1 with TRBJ1-1; TRBD1 matches 9 bases. V shed 7 bases, J shed 0 bases, and the junction held 6 bases outside the gene matches. Germline loops: CDR1 SGHAT, CDR2 FQDESV (reference sequence). There are 15 residues in the CDR3. This CDR3 reads CASTLQGAVNTEAFF. The DNA of the CDR3 is TGTGCCAGCACCCTACAGGGGGCGGTGAACACTGAAGCTTTCTTT.

Remarks on this clone: The sample contains more than one DNA sequence encoding this CDR3. V and J are TRBV30 and TRBJ1-4; D is perhaps TRBD1 (6 bases). V was trimmed by 2 bases and J by 8 bases, leaving 9 bases between them. Germline V CDR1 and CDR2: GTSNPN, SVGIG (reference sequence). The CDR3 loop spans 12 amino acids. The chain's CDR3 is CAWSTGGEKLFF. The CDR3 nucleotides read TGTGCCTGGAGTACGGGGGGCGAAAAACTGTTTTTT.

The rearrangement joins TRBV28 to TRBJ1-3; a possible D gene is TRBD1 (5 bases). V was shortened by 8 bases and J by 2 bases, with 16 bases between the two germline ends. Germline V CDR1 and CDR2: MDHEN, SYDVKM. The CDR3 runs 15 residues. The CDR3 nucleotides read TGTGCCAGCGTGAGCGGGGCGCTCGCTGGAAACACCATATATTTT. As protein: CASVSGALAGNTIYF.

V is TRBV4-1 and J is TRBJ2-1; 10 positions match TRBD1. Trimming took 3 bases from V and 5 from J; bases not matched to a gene: 13. CDR3 length equals 18 residues. Per the germline V gene, CDR1 is MGHRA and CDR2 is YSYEKL. CDR3 sequence reads: CASSQQISGQGIHNEQFF. CDR3 in DNA: TGCGCCAGCAGCCAGCAGATATCGGGACAGGGGATCCACAATGAGCAGTTCTTC.

The V and J genes are TRBV7-9 and TRBJ1-1; no clear D gene. Germline V CDR1 and CDR2: SEHNR, FQNEAQ (reference sequence). The CDR3 runs 12 residues. Trimming removed 5 bases from V and 7 bases from J, with 11 bases in between. CDR3: CASSPFGREAFF. CDR3 nucleotides: TGTGCCAGCAGCCCCTTTGGGCGTGAAGCTTTCTTT.

This sequence joins TRBV7-9 and TRBJ2-3; D remains ambiguous. Germline CDR1 is SEHNR and CDR2 is FQNEAQ (reference sequence). This CDR3 region has 12 residues. V lost 5 bases and J 0 bases, leaving 3 bases between the germline ends. In DNA, the CDR3 is TGTGCCAGCAGCCGTAGCACAGATACGCAGTATTTT. Translation gives CASSRSTDTQYF.

This clone is a singleton in its sample. V is TRBV5-1 and J is TRBJ1-4; 8 bases match TRBD1. Trimming took 0 bases from V and 7 from J; bases not matched to a gene: 2. The V gene's germline CDR1 is SGHRS and CDR2 YFSETQ. This CDR3 contains 14 residues. CDR3: CASSLGQGSEKLFF. The CDR3 nucleotides are TGCGCCAGCAGCTTGGGACAGGGGAGTGAAAAACTGTTTTTT.